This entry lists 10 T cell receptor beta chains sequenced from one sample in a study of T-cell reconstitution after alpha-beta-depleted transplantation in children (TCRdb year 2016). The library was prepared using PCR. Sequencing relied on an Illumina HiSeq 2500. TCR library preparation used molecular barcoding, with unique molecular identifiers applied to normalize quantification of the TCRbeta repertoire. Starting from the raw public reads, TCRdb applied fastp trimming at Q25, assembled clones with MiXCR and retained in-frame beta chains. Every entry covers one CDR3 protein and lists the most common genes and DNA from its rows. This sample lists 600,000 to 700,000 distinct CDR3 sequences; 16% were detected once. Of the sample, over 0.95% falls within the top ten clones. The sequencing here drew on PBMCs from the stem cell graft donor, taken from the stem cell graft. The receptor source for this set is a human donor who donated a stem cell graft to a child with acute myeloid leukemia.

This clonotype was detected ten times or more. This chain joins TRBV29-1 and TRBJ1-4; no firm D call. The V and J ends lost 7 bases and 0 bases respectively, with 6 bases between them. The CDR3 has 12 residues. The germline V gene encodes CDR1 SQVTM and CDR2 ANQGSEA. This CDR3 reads CSALTTNEKLFF. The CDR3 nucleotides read TGCAGCGCCCTAACAACTAATGAAAAACTGTTTTTT.

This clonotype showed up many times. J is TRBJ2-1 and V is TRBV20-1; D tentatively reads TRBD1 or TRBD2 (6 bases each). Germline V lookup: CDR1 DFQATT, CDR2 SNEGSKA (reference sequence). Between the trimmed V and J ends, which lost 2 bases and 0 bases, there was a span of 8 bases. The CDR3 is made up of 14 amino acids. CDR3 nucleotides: TGCAGTGCTAGAAGGGGGGTCTCCTACAATGAGCAGTTCTTC. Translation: CSARRGVSYNEQFF.

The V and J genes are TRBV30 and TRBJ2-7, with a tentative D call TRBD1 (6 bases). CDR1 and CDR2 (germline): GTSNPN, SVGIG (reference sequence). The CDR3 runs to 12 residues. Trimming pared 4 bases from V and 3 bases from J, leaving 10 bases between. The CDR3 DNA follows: TGTGCCTGGACGACAGGTAACTACGAGCAGTACTTC. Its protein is CAWTTGNYEQYF. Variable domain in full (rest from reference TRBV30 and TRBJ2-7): SQTIHQWPATLVQPVGSPLSLECTVEGTSNPNLYWYRQAAGRGLQLLFYSVGIGQISSEVPQNLSASRPQDRQFILSSKKLLLSDSGFYLCAWTTGNYEQYFGPGTRLTVT.

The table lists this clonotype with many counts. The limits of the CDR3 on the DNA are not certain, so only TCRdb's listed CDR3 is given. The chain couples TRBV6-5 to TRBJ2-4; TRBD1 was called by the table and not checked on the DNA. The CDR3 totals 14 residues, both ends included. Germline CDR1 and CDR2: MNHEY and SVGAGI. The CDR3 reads CASSSSQGAGIQYF.

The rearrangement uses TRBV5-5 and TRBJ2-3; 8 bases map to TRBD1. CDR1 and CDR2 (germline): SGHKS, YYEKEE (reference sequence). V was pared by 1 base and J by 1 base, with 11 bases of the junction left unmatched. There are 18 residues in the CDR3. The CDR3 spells CASSLPILSGQGTDTQYF. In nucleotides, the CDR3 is TGTGCCAGCAGCTTGCCGATACTATCGGGACAGGGCACAGATACGCAGTATTTT.

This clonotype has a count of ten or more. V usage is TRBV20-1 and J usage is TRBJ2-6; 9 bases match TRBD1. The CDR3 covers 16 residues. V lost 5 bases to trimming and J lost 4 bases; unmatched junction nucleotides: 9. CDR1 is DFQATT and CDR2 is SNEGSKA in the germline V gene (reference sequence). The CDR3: CSAVQQGAQGANVLTF. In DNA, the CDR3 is TGCAGTGCTGTACAACAGGGGGCGCAAGGGGCCAACGTCCTGACTTTC.

CDR3: CSARDRRESTDTQYF. The CDR3 DNA reads TGCAGTGCTAGAGATCGCAGGGAGAGCACAGATACGCAGTATTTT. The V gene is TRBV20-1, the J gene TRBJ2-3; the D gene could be TRBD1 or TRBD2 (5 bases each). Looked up from germline, CDR1 is DFQATT and CDR2 is SNEGSKA (reference sequence). CDR3 length: 15 amino acids. Trimming left V 0 bases short and J 0 bases short, with 10 bases between.

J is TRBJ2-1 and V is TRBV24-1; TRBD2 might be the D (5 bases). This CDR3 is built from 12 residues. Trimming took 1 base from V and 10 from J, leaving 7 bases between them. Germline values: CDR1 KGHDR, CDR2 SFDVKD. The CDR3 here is CATSDFRGEQFF. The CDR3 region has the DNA TGTGCCACCAGTGATTTTCGGGGAGAGCAGTTCTTC.

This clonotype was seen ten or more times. CDR3 residues: CASSGRQNNEKLFF. Here the CDR3 DNA reads TGTGCCAGCAGTGGCCGACAGAATAATGAAAAACTGTTTTTT. The chain is built from TRBV12-3 or TRBV12-4 and TRBJ1-4; the D gene is possibly TRBD1 (5 bases). CDR3 length equals 14 residues. The V gene lost 5 bases and the J gene lost 4 bases, with 11 bases spanning the gap.

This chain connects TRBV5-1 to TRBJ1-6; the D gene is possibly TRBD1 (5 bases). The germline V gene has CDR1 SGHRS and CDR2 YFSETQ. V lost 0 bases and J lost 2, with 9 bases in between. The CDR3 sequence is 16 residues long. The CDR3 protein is CASSLEQGPYNSPLHF. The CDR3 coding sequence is TGCGCCAGCAGCTTGGAGCAGGGACCCTATAATTCACCCCTCCACTTT.